The 9 T cell receptor beta chains reported below all come from one sample, sequenced in a study of a mutant IDH1 vaccine in newly diagnosed glioma. The time point denotes: week 47, end of study. Topical imiquimod accompanied each vaccine dose, which consisted of 300 ug of mutant IDH1 20-mer peptide. No cognate antigen is known for these TCRs. Libraries were prepared by immunoSEQ multiplex PCR; TCRdb keeps only in-frame clonotypes and omits some of them. The sample shows about 34,000 clones, just under 90% of them seen only once. The material was PBMCs, obtained from a glioma patient whose treatment included an IDH1 peptide vaccine. The receptors here all came from a woman aged 30 to 39 with glioma.

The chain couples TRBV4-1 to TRBJ2-3, with D tentatively TRBD1 (6 bases). The CDR3 sequence is 13 residues long. Germline V lookup: CDR1 MGHRA, CDR2 YSYEKL. The V end was cut by 1 base, the J end by 7 bases, with 9 bases between. The CDR3 loop is CASSQVGANTQYF. CDR3 sequence (DNA): TGCGCCAGCAGCCAAGTGGGGGCGAATACGCAGTATTTT.

The CDR3 DNA sequence: TGTGCCAGCAGTCTCTACCGGGGAGGGGGTGAAGCTTTCTTT. Encoded protein: CASSLYRGGGEAFF. The chain combines TRBV27 with TRBJ1-1; the D gene is possibly TRBD1 (6 bases). The V and J ends lost 5 bases and 7 bases respectively, with 17 bases between them. This CDR3 comprises 14 residues. Germline CDR1 is MNHEY and CDR2 is SMNVEV (reference sequence).

The chain carries TRBV6-1 and TRBJ1-3; D is ambiguous. Trimming pared 0 bases from V and 4 bases from J, leaving 7 bases between. CDR3 length: 14 amino acids. Germline V gene sequence: CDR1 MNHNS, CDR2 SASEGT. CDR3 in amino acids: CASSEALGGNTIYF. CDR3 nucleotide sequence: TGTGCCAGCAGTGAAGCGCTCGGCGGAAACACCATATATTTT.

In DNA form, the CDR3 reads TGTGCCAGCAGCGTGACAGGGGGAGGGACAACTAATGAAAAACTGTTTTTT. It yields the protein CASSVTGGGTTNEKLFF. The rearrangement uses TRBV9 and TRBJ1-4; 9 bases are shared with TRBD1. CDR1 is SGDLS and CDR2 is YYNGEE in the germline V gene. The V segment lost 2 bases and the J segment 0 bases; nucleotides outside the gene matches: 5. The length of the CDR3 is 17 residues.

The chain employs TRBV20-1 and TRBJ1-2; unclear D gene. The CDR3 has 11 amino acids. Germline V gene sequence: CDR1 DFQATT, CDR2 SNEGSKA (reference sequence). V was pared by 5 bases and J by 6 bases, with 10 bases between. Here the CDR3 reads CSALGPDGYTF. The CDR3 DNA is TGCAGTGCTCTCGGGCCGGATGGCTACACCTTC.

The chain combines TRBV5-5 with TRBJ1-2; D is unclear. From germline, CDR1 is SGHKS and CDR2 YYEKEE (reference sequence). Trimming stripped 5 bases from V and 4 bases from J, with 18 bases between. The CDR3 runs 15 residues. CDR3 loop: CASRSDLTLGYGYTF. CDR3 coding DNA: TGTGCCAGCAGATCTGACCTGACGCTCGGCTATGGCTACACCTTC.

The chain recombines TRBV27 with TRBJ1-1; no firm D call. Per germline, CDR1 MNHEY and CDR2 SMNVEV (reference sequence). The CDR3 extends over 13 amino acids. Trimming shortened V by 1 base and J by 1 base, and 4 bases separated the two germline ends. CDR3 sequence: CASSLWENTEAFF. As DNA, the CDR3 is TGTGCCAGCAGTTTATGGGAGAACACTGAAGCTTTCTTT.

The chain combines TRBV4-2 with TRBJ2-3; 9 nucleotides align to TRBD2. Germline V gives CDR1 LGHNA, CDR2 YNFKEQ. The CDR3 loop spans 16 amino acids. V lost 0 bases and J lost 6; bases outside the gene matches: 7. The CDR3 DNA reads TGTGCCAGCAGCCAAGAGAGCGCGGGGGGGCAGGATACGCAGTATTTT. Translated: CASSQESAGGQDTQYF.

The chain has TRBV4-1 and TRBJ2-3; possible D gene TRBD2, 6 bases. The germline V gene has CDR1 MGHRA and CDR2 YSYEKL. V was pared by 1 base and J by 2 bases, with 10 bases between. CDR3 length: 15 residues. CDR3 protein: CASSQGAGFTDTQYF. CDR3 coding DNA: TGCGCCAGCAGCCAAGGAGCGGGCTTCACAGATACGCAGTATTTT.